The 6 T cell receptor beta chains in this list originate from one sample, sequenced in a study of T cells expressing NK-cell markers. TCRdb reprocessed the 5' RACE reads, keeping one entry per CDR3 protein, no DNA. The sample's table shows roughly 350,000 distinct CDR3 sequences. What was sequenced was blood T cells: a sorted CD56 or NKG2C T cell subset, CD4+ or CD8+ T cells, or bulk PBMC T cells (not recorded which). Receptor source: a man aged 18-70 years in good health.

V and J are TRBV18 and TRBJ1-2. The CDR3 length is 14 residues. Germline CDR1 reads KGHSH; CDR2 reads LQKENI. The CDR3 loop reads CASSPPAANYGYTF.

CDR3 protein: CASLFSQRSTHYEQYF. The rearrangement links TRBV5-1 to TRBJ2-7. CDR1 is SGHRS, CDR2 YFSETQ, per germline. The CDR3 covers 16 residues.

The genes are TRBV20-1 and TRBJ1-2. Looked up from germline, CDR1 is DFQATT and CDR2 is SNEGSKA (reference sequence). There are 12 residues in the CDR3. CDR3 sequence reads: CSARRQGGGYTF.

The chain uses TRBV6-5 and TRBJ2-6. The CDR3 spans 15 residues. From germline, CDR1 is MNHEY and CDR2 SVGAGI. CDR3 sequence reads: CASTTRSSGANVLTF.

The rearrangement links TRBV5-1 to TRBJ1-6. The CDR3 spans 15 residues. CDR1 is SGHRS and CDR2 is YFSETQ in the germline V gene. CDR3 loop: CASSLSGRGHSPLHF.

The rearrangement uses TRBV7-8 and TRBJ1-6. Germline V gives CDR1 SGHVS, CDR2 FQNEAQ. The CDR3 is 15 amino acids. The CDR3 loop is CASSLTGGLDSPLHF.